This T cell receptor (beta chain) derives from a study of cytomegalovirus exposure and HLA in healthy donors. Study findings and constraints: In a later analysis, a missense DCLRE1C variant was linked to TCR beta V- and J-gene trimming. In a later analysis, TCR association rates varied by HLA locus: DRB1 most, HLA-C fewest.

About this clone: Its matching antigen is unknown.

CDR1 and CDR2 from the germline V gene are LNHDA and SQIVND (reference sequence). The CDR3 runs to 12 residues. V lost 4 bases, J lost 8 bases, and 4 bases stayed unmatched. With 60 Vbeta and 13 Jbeta primers, the PCR was carried out. Produced via immunoSEQ multiplex PCR; TCRdb's table is partial and in-frame only. The table includes almost 95,000 clones, roughly 69% detected once. The sample was PBMCs. The V and J genes are TRBV19 and TRBJ1-2; 7 nucleotides line up with TRBD1. This TCR derives from a man in his fifties in good health and CMV-seronegative. CDR3: CASSTGGWGYTF. The CDR3 region has the DNA TGTGCCAGTAGTACAGGGGGTTGGGGCTACACCTTC.